These 29 T cell receptor beta chains originate from one sample sequenced in a study of blood T cell repertoires in COVID-19 (dated by TCRdb to the early 2020s). Preparation of the library involved the immunoSEQ multiplex PCR assay. The clones in this table, taken by TCRdb from immuneACCESS, are in-frame only. Not every clone is retained; where verified, under half of the shortfall comes from an unresolved V gene, and the cause of the rest is unknown. The sample has approximately 39,000 clones on record, around 87% of them singletons. In total, the top ten clones hold around 24% of the sample. The sequenced material came from peripheral blood. The source of these receptors is a man aged 50-59 years with active or convalescent COVID-19.

The rearrangement links TRBV5-8 to TRBJ2-3; TRBD1 matches 8 bases. This CDR3 contains 14 residues. Trimming cost V 4 bases and J 5 bases; bases outside gene matches: 6. Germline V lookup: CDR1 SGHTS, CDR2 YDEGEE. This CDR3 reads CASSAGQGQDTQYF. The CDR3 DNA reads as TGTGCCAGCAGCGCCGGACAGGGCCAAGATACGCAGTATTTT.

The genes are TRBV19 and TRBJ2-7; 9 nucleotides agree with TRBD2. The V gene's germline CDR1 is LNHDA and CDR2 SQIVND (reference sequence). The V and J ends lost 1 base and 1 base, in that order; junction bases with no gene match: 5. The CDR3 is 16 residues long. The CDR3 loop reads CASSIAAAGGSYEQYF. In DNA, the CDR3 is TGTGCCAGTAGTATAGCCGCCGCGGGGGGGTCCTACGAGCAGTACTTC.

This clone was seen more than once but under ten times. The CDR3 DNA reads TGTGCCACCAGCAGGGACAGCCACTATGGCTACACCTTC. Its protein is CATSRDSHYGYTF. This sequence joins TRBV15 and TRBJ1-2; a weak D match, TRBD1 (6 bases). Germline V gene sequence: CDR1 LNHNV, CDR2 YYDKDF (reference sequence). V gave up 3 bases and J gave up 3 bases, with 8 bases separating them. CDR3 length: 13 residues.

This sequence joins TRBV9 and TRBJ2-7; D is possibly TRBD2 (6 bases). Trimming cost V 0 bases and J 4 bases, with 14 bases left between them. The germline V gene has CDR1 SGDLS and CDR2 YYNGEE. CDR3 length: 15 residues. The CDR3, as DNA: TGTGCCAGCAGCGTAGGGGTGACTAGGAATTACGAGCAGTACTTC. It translates to CASSVGVTRNYEQYF.

The V call is TRBV11-2, the J call TRBJ2-5, with 15 bases lining up with TRBD2. The length of the CDR3 is 18 residues. CDR1 is SGHAT, CDR2 FQNNGV, per germline. With V trimmed by 5 bases and J by 1 base, 8 bases remained unmatched. The DNA for the CDR3 is TGTGCCAGCAGCCCCGCCGGGACTAGCGGGGGGTTCCAAGAGACCCAGTACTTC. This translates into CASSPAGTSGGFQETQYF.

This rearrangement joins TRBV11-2 to TRBJ2-2, with 12 bases identical to TRBD2. V shed 5 bases, J shed 6 bases, and the junction held 7 bases outside the gene matches. CDR3 length: 16 amino acids. The germline CDR1 and CDR2 sequences are SGHAT and FQNNGV. This CDR3 is CASSPTSGSLAGELFF. CDR3 bases: TGTGCCAGCAGCCCGACTAGCGGGAGTCTGGCCGGGGAGCTGTTTTTT.

This sequence joins TRBV5-1 and TRBJ2-1; TRBD2 agrees at 11 bases. Germline V gene sequence: CDR1 SGHRS, CDR2 YFSETQ. J lost 10 bases, V lost 0 bases, and 6 bases had no gene match. The CDR3 totals 15 residues. The CDR3, as DNA: TGCGCCAGCAGCTTGGATAGCGGGGGGGCCAGGGAGCAGTTCTTC. It translates to CASSLDSGGAREQFF.

The chain has TRBV2 and TRBJ2-2; TRBD2 aligns across 16 bases. Per germline, CDR1 SNHLY and CDR2 FYNNEI. V shed 8 bases and J 1 base; nucleotides not matched to a gene: 4. This CDR3 is built from 17 residues. CDR3 sequence reads: CASHGTSGRGNTGELFF. The CDR3 bases are TGTGCCAGCCATGGGACTAGCGGGAGGGGGAACACCGGGGAGCTGTTTTTT.

This chain links TRBV5-6 with TRBJ1-2; weak D call: TRBD1 (5 bases). V lost 5 bases and J lost 7, with 15 bases in between. The CDR3 totals 13 residues. The germline gives CDR1 SGHDT, CDR2 YYEEEE. CDR3 nucleotides: TGTGCCAGCAGATCCCCCGGCAGGGCTGGCTACACCTTC. Its translation is CASRSPGRAGYTF. Looking up the rest from reference TRBV5-6 and TRBJ1-2 gives the full variable domain: DAGVTQSPTHLIKTRGQQVTLRCSPKSGHDTVSWYQQALGQGPQFIFQYYEEEERQRGNFPDRFSGHQFPNYSSELNVNALLLGDSALYLCASRSPGRAGYTFGSGTRLTVV.

V usage is TRBV6-5 and J usage is TRBJ2-7; D call uncertain. The germline gives CDR1 MNHEY, CDR2 SVGAGI. The V gene lost 4 bases and the J gene lost 2 bases, with 12 bases spanning the gap. The CDR3 contains 14 residues. The CDR3 is CASSSPRAPYEQYF. The DNA of the CDR3 is TGTGCCAGCAGTTCCCCCCGTGCGCCCTACGAGCAGTACTTC.

This chain joins TRBV5-1 and TRBJ2-3; D uncertain. Per the germline V gene, CDR1 is SGHRS and CDR2 is YFSETQ. V lost 4 bases and J 1 base, leaving 7 bases between the germline ends. This CDR3 comprises 13 residues. The CDR3 spells CASSPTGTDTQYF. The CDR3 DNA reads TGCGCCAGCAGCCCTACTGGCACAGATACGCAGTATTTT. The variable domain in full, completed from reference TRBV5-1 and TRBJ2-3, reads KAGVTQTPRYLIKTRGQQVTLSCSPISGHRSVSWYQQTPGQGLQFLFEYFSETQRNKGNFPGRFSGRQFSNSRSEMNVSTLELGDSALYLCASSPTGTDTQYFGPGTRLTVL.

The rearrangement joins TRBV28 to TRBJ1-5, with D unresolved. Per the germline V gene, CDR1 is MDHEN and CDR2 is SYDVKM. The CDR3 extends over 15 amino acids. Between the trimmed V and J ends, which lost 5 bases and 10 bases, there was a span of 21 bases. This CDR3 reads CASSPSGTAGKPQHF. The DNA of the CDR3 is TGTGCCAGCAGTCCCTCGGGAACGGCGGGGAAACCCCAGCATTTT.

The chain has TRBV20-1 and TRBJ2-6, with D unresolved. Trimming stripped 6 bases from V and 5 bases from J, with 5 bases between. The germline gives CDR1 DFQATT, CDR2 SNEGSKA (reference sequence). The CDR3 is made up of 11 amino acids. CDR3 residues: CSAKRANVLTF. The CDR3 DNA is TGCAGTGCCAAAAGGGCCAACGTCCTGACTTTC.

The chain carries TRBV20-1 and TRBJ2-7, with D tentatively TRBD2 (6 bases). This CDR3 has 11 amino acids. V was shortened by 7 bases and J by 7 bases, with 14 bases between the two germline ends. The germline gives CDR1 DFQATT, CDR2 SNEGSKA (reference sequence). In nucleotides, the CDR3 is TGCAGTGGACTAGGAGTAGGGGAGCAGTACTTC. Protein: CSGLGVGEQYF.

This sequence joins TRBV11-3 and TRBJ2-2; 7 nucleotides match TRBD1. Germline values: CDR1 SGHNT, CDR2 YENEEA. The CDR3 loop spans 15 amino acids. J was trimmed by 3 bases and V by 5 bases; bases with no gene match: 6. The CDR3 loop reads CASSRQGQDTGELFF. The CDR3 region has the DNA TGTGCCAGCAGCCGACAAGGACAGGACACCGGGGAGCTGTTTTTT.

The rearrangement uses TRBV11-2 and TRBJ1-3; possibly TRBD1 for D (5 bases). Looked up from germline, CDR1 is SGHAT and CDR2 is FQNNGV. Between the trimmed V and J ends, which lost 5 bases and 0 bases, there was a span of 20 bases. The CDR3 covers 18 residues. The CDR3 DNA follows: TGTGCCAGCAGCCCGCGTGGTGGGGCGCCGAGCTCTGGAAACACCATATATTTT. Translation gives CASSPRGGAPSSGNTIYF.

The V and J genes are TRBV5-1 and TRBJ1-1; 8 positions agree with TRBD1. The germline V gene has CDR1 SGHRS and CDR2 YFSETQ. CDR3 size: 16 residues. The V gene end was trimmed by 0 bases and the J gene end by 4 bases; junction bases not matched to a gene: 8. CDR3 in amino acids: CASSLAPGGGGTEAFF. DNA of the CDR3: TGCGCCAGCAGCTTGGCCCCAGGGGGCGGTGGCACTGAAGCTTTCTTT.

The rearrangement uses TRBV7-3 and TRBJ2-2, with D maybe TRBD1 (6 bases). This CDR3 is built from 14 residues. V lost 4 bases, J lost 0 bases, and 6 bases lay in between. The germline gives CDR1 SGHTA, CDR2 FQGTGA. CDR3 coding DNA: TGTGCCAGCAGCTGGACAGCGAACACCGGGGAGCTGTTTTTT. Protein sequence: CASSWTANTGELFF.

V and J are TRBV5-4 and TRBJ2-3, with D possibly TRBD1 on 5 matching bases. V was clipped by 0 bases and J by 3 bases, with 17 bases between them. The CDR3 consists of 17 residues. The V gene's germline CDR1 is SGHNT and CDR2 YYREEE (reference sequence). CDR3 in amino acids: CASSLATDPRRTDTQYF. Written as DNA, the CDR3 is TGTGCCAGCAGCTTGGCGACAGACCCTCGGCGTACAGATACGCAGTATTTT.

V gene TRBV28 combines with J gene TRBJ2-3; no clear D gene. The V gene's germline CDR1 is MDHEN and CDR2 SYDVKM. This CDR3 spans 12 amino acids. V was shortened by 5 bases and J by 4 bases, with 7 bases between the two germline ends. CDR3 loop: CASSPPADTQYF. The CDR3 DNA reads TGTGCCAGCAGTCCACCGGCAGATACGCAGTATTTT.

This clone was seen a few times. The rearrangement links TRBV30 to TRBJ1-5; TRBD1 matches 9 bases. CDR3 length equals 15 residues. Germline V gene data show CDR1 as GTSNPN and CDR2 as SVGIG (reference sequence). The V gene end was trimmed by 3 bases and the J gene end by 5 bases; junction bases not matched to a gene: 8. The CDR3 here is CAWRPTGGRDQPQHF. Here the CDR3 DNA reads TGTGCCTGGAGGCCCACAGGGGGCAGGGATCAGCCCCAGCATTTT.

The chain couples TRBV5-1 to TRBJ1-1; D is possibly TRBD1 (6 bases). The CDR3 runs to 18 residues. Germline CDR1 SGHRS, CDR2 YFSETQ. Trimming stripped 0 bases from V and 1 base from J, with 19 bases between. The CDR3 DNA reads as TGCGCCAGCAGCTTGGGGCCGTACACAGGGTCGGAGAACACTGAAGCTTTCTTT. It codes for CASSLGPYTGSENTEAFF.

Only a few counts were recorded for this clone. The chain joins TRBV5-1 to TRBJ2-2; D possibly corresponds to TRBD1 (5 bases). Trimming left V 0 bases short and J 5 bases short, with 11 bases between. The CDR3 extends over 15 amino acids. The germline V gene has CDR1 SGHRS and CDR2 YFSETQ. CDR3 DNA sequence: TGCGCCAGCAGCTTGGGGGGCTTGGGAACCGGGGAGCTGTTTTTT. Encoded protein: CASSLGGLGTGELFF.

The CDR3 loop is CAISETRDRGDQPQHF. The CDR3 DNA reads as TGTGCCATCAGTGAGACCCGGGACCGGGGGGATCAGCCCCAGCATTTT. This chain connects TRBV10-3 to TRBJ1-5; D may be TRBD1 (5 bases). V shed 2 bases and J shed 5 bases, with 16 bases lying between them. Germline CDR1 is ENHRY and CDR2 is SYGVKD. The CDR3 is 16 residues long.

The J gene is TRBJ2-1, the V gene TRBV5-4, with a possible D match to TRBD2 (6 bases). CDR1 is SGHNT and CDR2 is YYREEE in the germline V gene (reference sequence). V was clipped by 5 bases and J by 2 bases, with 14 bases between them. The CDR3 covers 15 residues. In DNA form, the CDR3 reads TGTGCCAGCAGAGCCAGTAGCGGACCCTACAATGAGCAGTTCTTC. Translation gives CASRASSGPYNEQFF.

The CDR3 loop is CASHPGTGPYEQYF. The CDR3 DNA reads as TGTGCCAGTCATCCCGGGACAGGGCCCTACGAGCAGTACTTC. The chain joins TRBV27 to TRBJ2-7, with TRBD1 matching over 9 bases. The germline V gene has CDR1 MNHEY and CDR2 SMNVEV (reference sequence). The CDR3 loop spans 14 amino acids. V trimming: 9 bases; J trimming: 2 bases; junction bases outside the gene matches: 8.

The gene calls are TRBV10-3 and TRBJ2-5, with TRBD2 identical over 8 bases. In germline, CDR1 is ENHRY, CDR2 SYGVKD. The CDR3 is 14 amino acids. The V gene end was trimmed by 10 bases and the J gene end by 3 bases; junction bases not matched to a gene: 10. The CDR3 DNA follows: TGTGCCACCCGCAACTTACTAGCGGAAGAGACCCAGTACTTC. Translated: CATRNLLAEETQYF.

The V call is TRBV7-6, the J call TRBJ1-6, with 7 bases identical to TRBD1. Looked up from germline, CDR1 is SGHVS and CDR2 is FNYEAQ. CDR3 length equals 16 residues. V trimming: 3 bases; J trimming: 9 bases; junction bases outside the gene matches: 11. The CDR3 DNA is TGTGCCAGCAGCTTGGGACAGCCAACCGCGGGTTCACCCCTCCACTTT. It specifies CASSLGQPTAGSPLHF.

The chain links TRBV7-6 to TRBJ2-6; perhaps TRBD2 as D (6 bases). Between the trimmed V and J ends, which lost 2 bases and 0 bases, there was a span of 14 bases. Germline V CDR1 and CDR2: SGHVS, FNYEAQ. The CDR3 spans 18 residues. The chain's CDR3 is CASSLLEGRSSGANVLTF. CDR3 sequence (DNA): TGTGCCAGCAGCTTATTGGAGGGGCGAAGCTCTGGGGCCAACGTCCTGACTTTC.